The clone carrying this T cell receptor beta chain was found once. Data came from immunoSEQ multiplex PCR; TCRdb stores just in-frame clones and leaves some out. In the table there are some 58,000 clones, 90% of which are singletons. These data are taken from a study of blood T cell repertoires in COVID-19. The CDR3 sequence is 14 residues long. The germline gives CDR1 SGDLS, CDR2 YYNGEE. The germline V and J ends were trimmed by 4 bases and 8 bases, with 16 bases remaining between them. Sequencing was performed on peripheral blood. The genes are TRBV9 and TRBJ2-1; tentative D call: TRBD1 (5 bases). This clonotype was obtained from a man aged 40-50 years with acute or convalescent COVID-19. The CDR3 protein is CASSPRATGDEQFF. The CDR3 DNA follows: TGTGCCAGCAGCCCTCGGGCTACAGGAGATGAGCAGTTCTTC.